This is a list of T cell receptor beta chains from one sample in a study of T cells of healthy individuals. A single record per CDR3 protein comes from TCRdb applying MiXCR to the 5' RACE reads. This sample has fewer than 70,000 distinct CDR3 sequences, with roughly 15% found just once. These receptors originate from a human donor in good health. CDR3s include the opening cysteine and the closing phenylalanine or tryptophan. Each record gives: D gene, J gene, V gene, clone size, CDR3 DNA, CDR3 protein. A D gene is named only where the DNA matches it firmly. Clone size appears in some rows only: once, few, many, or a class for an expanded clone.

.	TRBJ2-7	TRBV20-1	many	TGCAGCGTTATGGCCGGCCACGAGCAGTACTTC	CSVMAGHEQYF
.	TRBJ1-2	TRBV12-3/TRBV12-4	many	TGTGCCAGCAGCCGGGCGGGGAGCGGTGTGGAAGGCTACACCTTC	CASSRAGSGVEGYTF
.	TRBJ2-5	TRBV12-3/TRBV12-4	.	TGTGCCAGCAGTTTAAGGGAAAGAGAGACCCAGTACTTC	CASSLRERETQYF
.	TRBJ1-2	TRBV2	few	TGTGCCAGCAGCGGGGGCACTAACTATGGCTACACCTTC	CASSGGTNYGYTF
.	TRBJ1-6	TRBV7-2	many	TGTGCCAGCAGCCCATTAAAGGTTAGGGATTCACCCCTCCACTTT	CASSPLKVRDSPLHF
.	TRBJ2-3	TRBV29-1	.	TGCAGCGTTAGTAGGGGAGATACGCAGTATTTT	CSVSRGDTQYF
TRBD1	TRBJ1-1	TRBV20-1	many	TGCAGTGCTGCCCGGGACAGGGGGTATATTGAAGCTTTCTTT	CSAARDRGYIEAFF
.	TRBJ2-7	TRBV20-1	many	TGCAGTGCTAGACTGGACAGCCCCTACGAGCAGTACTTC	CSARLDSPYEQYF
.	TRBJ2-1	TRBV19	.	TGTGCCAGTAGTCCTTACTCTAGCCAGACCTACAATGAGCAGTTCTTC	CASSPYSSQTYNEQFF
TRBD2	TRBJ2-3	TRBV20-1	.	TGCAGTGCGGGGACTAGCGGGAGGGCAGATACGCAGTATTTT	CSAGTSGRADTQYF
.	TRBJ1-1	TRBV29-1	.	TGCAGCGTTCGTGAGGGTAGGGACACTGAAGCTTTCTTT	CSVREGRDTEAFF
TRBD2	TRBJ2-1	TRBV7-2	few	TGTGCCAGCAGCTTAGTTCTAGCGGGGGGCCGGAATGAGCAGTTCTTC	CASSLVLAGGRNEQFF
TRBD2	TRBJ2-7	TRBV20-1	many	TGCAGTGGTAACCCGGCGGGAGCCTCCTACGAGCAGTACTTC	CSGNPAGASYEQYF
TRBD2	TRBJ2-5	TRBV11-2	.	TGTGCCAGCAGCTTAGTAGGGGCGGGGGGGTTAGTGACCCAGTACTTC	CASSLVGAGGLVTQYF
TRBD2	TRBJ2-1	TRBV2	many	TGTGCCAGCAGCGACGAACTAGCGGGGGTCCGGATCTTC	CASSDELAGVRIF
.	TRBJ2-7	TRBV11-2	many	TGTGCCAGCAGGGGAGTGGGAGGAACCTACGAGCAGTACTTC	CASRGVGGTYEQYF
.	TRBJ1-6	TRBV12-3/TRBV12-4	.	TGTGCCAGCAGTATACGGGGGGATAATTCACCCCTCCACTTT	CASSIRGDNSPLHF
TRBD1	TRBJ2-1	TRBV28	.	TGTGCCAGCAGACATCGACAGGGAAGATCCTACAATGAGCAGTTCTTC	CASRHRQGRSYNEQFF
.	TRBJ1-1	TRBV18	.	TGTGCCAGCTCACCACCTAACAGGGTGGCTGAAGCTTTCTTT	CASSPPNRVAEAFF
.	TRBJ2-4	TRBV6-2/TRBV6-3	many	TGTGCCAGCAGTTACGGGGGCGCCAAAAACATTCAGTACTTC	CASSYGGAKNIQYF
TRBD1	TRBJ1-1	TRBV10-3	few	TGTGCCATCAGAGGGGACAGGGTGCAGGCTTTCTTT	CAIRGDRVQAFF
TRBD1	TRBJ2-2	TRBV5-4	.	TGTGCCAGCAGCGCAGGACAGGCGAACACCGGGGAGCTGTTTTTT	CASSAGQANTGELFF
.	TRBJ1-6	TRBV19	.	TGTGCCAGTAAAGGGGGATCACAGGGCTATAATTCACCCCTCCACTTT	CASKGGSQGYNSPLHF
.	TRBJ2-7	TRBV27	.	TGTGCCAGCAGTTTTAGGGGTGGGAATACCTACGAGCAGTACTTC	CASSFRGGNTYEQYF
TRBD1	TRBJ2-7	TRBV29-1	few	TGCAGCGTTGACGGGGCAGGGGGCTACTACGAGCAGTACTTC	CSVDGAGGYYEQYF
.	TRBJ2-3	TRBV29-1	.	TGCAGCGTTTGGGCAGATACGCAGTATTTT	CSVWADTQYF
.	TRBJ1-2	TRBV6-5	few	TGTGCCAGCAGTTACCGCCTCGGAGGGGCGGGTGGCTACACCTTC	CASSYRLGGAGGYTF
.	TRBJ2-1	TRBV28	.	TGTGCCAGCGCTGTAGGGGGAAGTATGGATGAGCAGTTCTTC	CASAVGGSMDEQFF
.	TRBJ1-2	TRBV20-1	few	TGCAGTGCTAGTAGCCAGAACTATGGCTACACCTTC	CSASSQNYGYTF
.	TRBJ2-7	TRBV30	many	TGTGCCTGGAGAGGCTACGAGCAGTACTTC	CAWRGYEQYF
TRBD1	TRBJ2-2	TRBV10-3	few	TGTGCCATCAGTCAGCCCCGGGACAGGGGGTCCGGGGAGCTGTTTTTT	CAISQPRDRGSGELFF
.	TRBJ2-7	TRBV6-1	.	TGTGCCAGCAGTGTCACCCCGTCCTACGAGCAGTACTTC	CASSVTPSYEQYF
.	TRBJ1-2	TRBV6-5	few	TGTGCCAGCAGGAAAGGGGAATCCTATGGCTACACCTTC	CASRKGESYGYTF
.	TRBJ1-2	TRBV29-1	few	TGCAGCGTTGCTAGGCAGCAAGGGGGCTACACCTTC	CSVARQQGGYTF
.	TRBJ2-3	TRBV11-3	.	TGTGCCAGCAGCTCCCGGACATCCACAGATACGCAGTATTTT	CASSSRTSTDTQYF
.	TRBJ2-5	TRBV11-2	.	TGTGCCAGCAGCTTTACACCAGAGACCCAGTACTTC	CASSFTPETQYF
.	TRBJ2-5	TRBV7-7	.	TGTGCCAGCAGCTTAGCGGGGGTAGGAGGGGCGGAGACCCAGTACTTC	CASSLAGVGGAETQYF
TRBD2	TRBJ2-7	TRBV30	few	TGTGCCTGGACTCCTTACCCTAGCGGGAGCTCCTACGAGCAGTACTTC	CAWTPYPSGSSYEQYF
TRBD2	TRBJ2-7	TRBV4-2	many	TGTGCCAGCAGCCAAAAATTACGTAGCGGGAGTGAGTTCGGCTCCTACGAGCAGTACTTC	CASSQKLRSGSEFGSYEQYF
.	TRBJ2-3	TRBV29-1	many	TGCAGCGTGCCCACAGATACGCAGTATTTT	CSVPTDTQYF
.	TRBJ1-5	TRBV30	few	TGTGCCTGGAGTGTACCAGGAGGACTCCCCAATCAGCCCCAGCATTTT	CAWSVPGGLPNQPQHF
TRBD2	TRBJ2-3	TRBV7-3	many	TGTGCCAGCAGCTGGGCCGGGGGGGCGGATACGCAGTATTTT	CASSWAGGADTQYF
.	TRBJ1-1	TRBV5-4	many	TGTGCCAGCAGCTTGGAACAGGCAAGGGCTGAAGCTTTCTTT	CASSLEQARAEAFF
TRBD2	TRBJ2-3	TRBV7-2	few	TGTGCCAGCAGCTTGGCCTCCCCCGGGGGGGGGACAGATACGCAGTATTTT	CASSLASPGGGTDTQYF
.	TRBJ2-1	TRBV6-5	many	TGTGCCAGCAGTTACCCCCAGGCCCCCTACAATGAGCAGTTCTTC	CASSYPQAPYNEQFF